The 20 T cell receptor beta chains in this list originate from one sample, sequenced in a study of OX40 agonist ivuxolimab in advanced cancers. Here immunoSEQ multiplex PCR was the method, and the copy in TCRdb shows in-frame clones only, minus some. The table lists about 48,000 clones, approximately 86% of them singletons, with approximately 2% in the top ten. This specimen consisted of CD4+ or CD8+ T cells sorted from blood, obtained in a trial of the OX40 agonist ivuxolimab. These receptors came from an adult with an advanced solid tumor such as melanoma, head and neck, liver or kidney cancer.

This clone was detected once. Other nucleotide sequences in the sample specify the same CDR3. The chain recombines TRBV2 with TRBJ2-5; possible D gene TRBD1, 5 bases. The germline V and J ends were trimmed by 6 bases and 4 bases, with 12 bases remaining between them. The CDR3 totals 13 residues. In germline, CDR1 is SNHLY, CDR2 FYNNEI. In DNA, the CDR3 is TGTGCCAGCAGCTTTACGACAGTAGAGACCCAGTACTTC. It translates to CASSFTTVETQYF.

The CDR3 sequence: CASSYGSVSNTGELFF. CDR3 in DNA: TGTGCCAGCAGTTACGGGAGCGTTTCGAACACCGGGGAGCTGTTTTTT. The V and J genes are TRBV6-5 and TRBJ2-2, with D possibly TRBD2 on 5 matching bases. The germline CDR1 and CDR2 sequences are MNHEY and SVGAGI. The length of the CDR3 is 16 residues. Trimming removed 2 bases from V and 0 bases from J, with 10 bases in between.

This chain links TRBV11-2 with TRBJ1-2; no definite D call. The CDR3 is 13 residues long. Per the germline V gene, CDR1 is SGHAT and CDR2 is FQNNGV. V lost 1 base to trimming and J lost 8 bases, with 11 bases between them. The DNA for the CDR3 is TGTGCCAGCAGCTTAGGTGGGCTTCGGGGCTACACCTTC. Its protein is CASSLGGLRGYTF.

V and J are TRBV7-9 and TRBJ1-1; D uncertain. Trimming took 3 bases from V and 5 from J, leaving 10 bases between them. The germline V gene encodes CDR1 SEHNR and CDR2 FQNEAQ (reference sequence). The CDR3 is made up of 13 amino acids. In nucleotides, the CDR3 is TGTGCCAGCAGCTTCACCATGGGGACTGAAGCTTTCTTT. This gives the protein CASSFTMGTEAFF.

There are a few counts of this clone. The chain is built from TRBV5-1 and TRBJ2-2, with TRBD2 matching 9 bases. Germline values: CDR1 SGHRS, CDR2 YFSETQ. V dropped 2 bases and J dropped 4; count of bases not matched to a gene: 6. The CDR3 is 16 amino acids. The CDR3 here is CASSLSSGGSTGELFF. The CDR3 region has the DNA TGCGCCAGCAGCTTATCCAGCGGGGGGAGCACCGGGGAGCTGTTTTTT.

This clone was observed a few times. This chain connects TRBV6-1 to TRBJ2-7, with D maybe TRBD1 (6 bases). Per germline, CDR1 MNHNS and CDR2 SASEGT. With 7 bases removed from V and 2 bases from J, the gap between germline ends came to 12 bases. The CDR3 is 13 amino acids. The CDR3 sequence: CASIQGSPYEQYF. The CDR3 DNA reads TGTGCCAGCATCCAGGGGTCCCCCTACGAGCAGTACTTC.

The genes are TRBV5-4 and TRBJ2-5, with D unresolved. The germline V and J ends were trimmed by 5 bases and 3 bases, with 14 bases remaining between them. This CDR3 has 14 amino acids. Germline CDR1 is SGHNT and CDR2 is YYREEE (reference sequence). The CDR3 bases are TGTGCCAGCAGAGGGTGGGGTGGGGAAGAGACCCAGTACTTC. Its translation: CASRGWGGEETQYF. Full variable domain (remainder filled in from reference TRBV5-4 and TRBJ2-5): ETGVTQSPTHLIKTRGQQVTLRCSSQSGHNTVSWYQQALGQGPQFIFQYYREEENGRGNFPPRFSGLQFPNYSSELNVNALELDDSALYLCASRGWGGEETQYFGPGTRLLVL.

This chain joins TRBV6-5 and TRBJ1-3; D may be TRBD1 (6 bases). The germline CDR1 and CDR2 sequences are MNHEY and SVGAGI. The CDR3 loop spans 14 amino acids. V lost 4 bases, J lost 1 base, and 8 bases lay in between. The CDR3 is CASSSTGSGNTIYF. CDR3 nucleotides: TGTGCCAGCAGTTCTACAGGGTCTGGAAACACCATATATTTT.

Concerning this clone itself: This likely comes from a read error, as the CDR3 has no conserved phenylalanine or tryptophan at its end. The genes are TRBV11-2 and TRBJ2-7; the D gene is possibly TRBD2 (6 bases). The CDR3 consists of 14 residues. Germline CDR1 SGHAT, CDR2 FQNNGV. V shed 3 bases and J shed 6 bases, with 15 bases lying between them. CDR3 DNA: TGTGCCAGCAGCTTTTGGGACTGGGTGGGCGAGCAGTACCTC. Amino acid sequence: CASSFWDWVGEQYL.

The chain is built from TRBV30 and TRBJ1-6; D gene uncertain. The CDR3 totals 15 residues. Trimming stripped 4 bases from V and 9 bases from J, with 19 bases between. The germline V gene has CDR1 GTSNPN and CDR2 SVGIG (reference sequence). The CDR3 reads CAWKLPRWDASPLHF. The CDR3 DNA follows: TGTGCCTGGAAGTTACCAAGATGGGATGCTTCACCCCTCCACTTT. The entire variable domain, with the rest obtained from reference TRBV30 and TRBJ1-6, is as follows: SQTIHQWPATLVQPVGSPLSLECTVEGTSNPNLYWYRQAAGRGLQLLFYSVGIGQISSEVPQNLSASRPQDRQFILSSKKLLLSDSGFYLCAWKLPRWDASPLHFGNGTRLTVT.

The gene calls are TRBV28 and TRBJ1-2; 10 bases are shared with TRBD1. Germline V gene lookup returns CDR1 MDHEN and CDR2 SYDVKM. The trim removed 5 bases at V and 2 bases at J, leaving 8 bases unmatched. This CDR3 is 16 amino acids long. The CDR3 region is CASSLGQGGRNYGYTF. For the CDR3, the DNA is TGTGCCAGCAGTCTAGGACAGGGGGGAAGGAACTATGGCTACACCTTC.

The rearrangement joins TRBV5-1 to TRBJ2-5; unclear D gene. The CDR3 spans 15 residues. V lost 0 bases and J 0 bases, leaving 9 bases between the germline ends. CDR1 is SGHRS, CDR2 YFSETQ, per germline. CDR3 DNA: TGCGCCAGCAGCTTGGCTTCGCTCTACCAAGAGACCCAGTACTTC. Translating it yields CASSLASLYQETQYF.

This clone occurred once. Relative to the germline gene, one junction end is altered; a read error may explain this. The chain uses TRBV6-5 and TRBJ1-5; TRBD1 is a possible D gene (6 bases). The CDR3 consists of 15 residues. Germline V lookup: CDR1 MNHEY, CDR2 SVGAGI. CDR3 residues: CVSSYRRGIRQPQHF. CDR3 sequence (DNA): TGTGTCAGCAGTTATAGGAGGGGGATAAGACAGCCCCAGCATTTT.

This sequence joins TRBV7-9 and TRBJ2-3; 7 bases line up with TRBD1. From germline, CDR1 is SEHNR and CDR2 FQNEAQ (reference sequence). The V gene end was trimmed by 7 bases and the J gene end by 2 bases; junction bases not matched to a gene: 9. The CDR3 spans 15 residues. The CDR3 region has the DNA TGTGCCAGCAACCCTGGACAGGCCTACACAGATACGCAGTATTTT. It yields the protein CASNPGQAYTDTQYF. The complete variable domain, with remaining parts taken from reference TRBV7-9 and TRBJ2-3, reads DTGVSQNPRHKITKRGQNVTFRCDPISEHNRLYWYRQTLGQGPEFLTYFQNEAQLEKSRLLSDRFSAERPKGSFSTLEIQRTEQGDSAMYLCASNPGQAYTDTQYFGPGTRLTVL.

The chain is built from TRBV10-1 and TRBJ2-3; D ambiguous. The V and J ends lost 2 bases and 13 bases respectively, with 13 bases between them. The V gene's germline CDR1 is WNHNN and CDR2 SYGVQD (reference sequence). This CDR3 contains 12 residues. The chain's CDR3 is CASSEGVGVKYF. The CDR3 nucleotides are TGCGCCAGCAGTGAGGGAGTAGGCGTTAAGTATTTT.

This chain uses TRBV4-1 with TRBJ1-2, with D perhaps TRBD1 (5 bases). CDR3 size: 14 residues. V shed 0 bases and J shed 6 bases, with 11 bases lying between them. Germline CDR1 MGHRA, CDR2 YSYEKL. The CDR3 nucleotides read TGCGCCAGCAGCCAAGATATCACAGGAAATGGCTACACCTTC. This gives the protein CASSQDITGNGYTF.

The chain links TRBV19 to TRBJ2-3, with 9 nucleotides matching TRBD2. The ends lost 8 bases at V and 5 bases at J; junction bases unmatched: 8. Germline V CDR1 and CDR2: LNHDA, SQIVND (reference sequence). The CDR3 is 14 amino acids. CDR3 coding DNA: TGTGCCAGTTCTAGCGGGGCCACGGGAGATACGCAGTATTTT. Translating gives CASSSGATGDTQYF.

V is TRBV6-5 and J is TRBJ1-5; TRBD1 matches 8 bases. J lost 7 bases, V lost 10 bases, and 12 bases had no gene match. Germline CDR1 MNHEY, CDR2 SVGAGI. The CDR3 runs to 14 residues. CDR3 sequence: CATRTGRARQPQHF. The CDR3 nucleotides read TGTGCCACCCGGACAGGGCGTGCTCGCCAGCCCCAGCATTTT.

This clone occurred once. V gene TRBV5-1 combines with J gene TRBJ1-1; 7 bases align to TRBD1. The germline V gene has CDR1 SGHRS and CDR2 YFSETQ. V was pared by 3 bases and J by 0 bases, with 11 bases of the junction left unmatched. The CDR3 sequence is 17 residues long. The CDR3 DNA reads TGCGCCAGCAGCTCACCGGGACAGACAATGATGAACACTGAAGCTTTCTTT. Translated, it gives CASSSPGQTMMNTEAFF.

The chain joins TRBV7-9 to TRBJ2-1, with 7 nucleotides matching TRBD2. V was pared by 0 bases and J by 2 bases, with 1 base of the junction left unmatched. This CDR3 region has 15 residues. Germline values: CDR1 SEHNR, CDR2 FQNEAQ (reference sequence). The CDR3 region has the DNA TGTGCCAGCAGCTTAGCAGCGGGAACCTACAATGAGCAGTTCTTC. The encoded protein is CASSLAAGTYNEQFF.